This T cell receptor (beta chain) appears in the sequencing data of a study of low-dose radiotherapy and immunotherapy resistance in tumors. For the study at large: Cohort 1 patients were irradiated with 0.5 Gy fractions every 2 weeks to 6.5 Gy total.

The CDR3 contains 14 residues. Germline V gives CDR1 SGHTA, CDR2 FQGNSA. Trimming pared 7 bases from V and 10 bases from J, leaving 20 bases between. Specified time point: before trial treatment. Nivolumab, ipilimumab, aspirin, low-dose cyclophosphamide and low-dose radiotherapy were all administered to the donors. Advanced solid tumors lacking tumor-infiltrating lymphocytes characterized eligible patients. This clonotype was detected many times. TRAV and TRBV primers primed cDNA for both TCRalpha and TCRbeta. Using a constant-region primer together with a V-primer adapter, TCRs were subjected to roughly 20 PCR cycles of amplification. TCRdb itself ran the reads through MiXCR, one entry per CDR3 protein. In the table there are under 90,000 distinct CDR3 sequences, over 15% of which are singletons.

This receptor was identified in a male donor with prostate cancer. This sequence joins TRBV7-2 and TRBJ2-1; a weak D match, TRBD2 (6 bases). This sample comprised PBMCs, obtained before treatment. The CDR3 sequence: CASKSGRGKGEQFF. The CDR3, as DNA: TGTGCCAGCAAATCAGGCCGGGGGAAAGGGGAGCAGTTCTTC.